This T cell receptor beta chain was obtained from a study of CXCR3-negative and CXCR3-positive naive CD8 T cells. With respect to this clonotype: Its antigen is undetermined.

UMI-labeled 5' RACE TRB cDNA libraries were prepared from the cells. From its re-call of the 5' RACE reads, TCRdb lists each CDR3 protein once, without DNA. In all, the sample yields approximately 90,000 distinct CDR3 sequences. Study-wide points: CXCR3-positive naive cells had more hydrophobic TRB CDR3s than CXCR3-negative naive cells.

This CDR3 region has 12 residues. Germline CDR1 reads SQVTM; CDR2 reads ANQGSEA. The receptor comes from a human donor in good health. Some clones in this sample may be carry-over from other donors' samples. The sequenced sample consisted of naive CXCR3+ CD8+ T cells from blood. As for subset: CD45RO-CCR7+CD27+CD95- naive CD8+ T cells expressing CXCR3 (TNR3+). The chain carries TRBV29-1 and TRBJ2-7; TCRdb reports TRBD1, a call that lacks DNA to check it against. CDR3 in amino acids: CSVGDSDYEQYF.